This T cell receptor beta chain is from a study of blood T cell repertoires in COVID-19 (dated by TCRdb to about 2020). General notes on the study: The collaborator samples originated in the United States, Italy and Spain and spanned the acute and convalescent phases of COVID-19. The dataset comprised deeply sampled blood TCRbeta repertoires from subjects exposed to, actively infected with, or recovered from COVID-19. The repertoires were made available in a free public database intended to serve as a resource for research on the immune response to SARS-CoV-2. The material from the prospective study consisted of cDNA or gDNA derived from T cells, B-cell-depleted T cells, or PBMCs. Nearly every sample came with metadata listing a de-identified subject ID, COVID-19 status, age in years and sex. Samples came from the ongoing ImmuneRACE study (first 160 participants) plus 1,254 subjects from 6 global collaborators. HLA class I and class II types, where available, came from metadata supplied by the sample provider rather than from assay-based typing. Results and caveats for the whole study, not just this receptor: How much clinical and demographic metadata was included differed by source and by participant, and the metadata was provided uncurated.

TCRbeta CDR3 regions were amplified from genomic DNA using the immunoSEQ Assay, a bias-controlled multiplex PCR. The published analysis was carried out like this. The number of nucleated cells in each sample was estimated by amplification of reference gene primers within the assay. To quantify the absolute abundance of each unique TCRbeta CDR3 rearrangement, sequence reads were collapsed and filtered. For each sample, productive Simpson clonality was calculated by taking the square root of Simpson's diversity index across productive rearrangements. TCRdb retrieved this table from immuneACCESS and kept in-frame rearrangements only. Not all clones are present; in checked studies, unresolved V genes account for under half, and no reason is known for the remainder. V, J and clone size derive from that table, while D and trimming were established from the DNA sequence. The sample yields 43,000 or so clones; 87% were counted once. The ten largest clones capture about 9.2% of the sample.

Each collaborating institution followed its own protocols to collect whole blood in K2EDTA tubes. Collaborator samples were shipped for TCRbeta analysis as frozen whole blood, isolated PBMCs, or DNA extracted from either sample type. In regard to this clone: The specificity of this receptor is unknown. Base-call qualities are not available, and no considerably larger clone is one nucleotide away.

V and J lose 2 bases and 4 bases, and a span of 8 bases separates them. The CDR1 and CDR2 encoded by the germline V gene are SNHLY and FYNNEI. The CDR3 sequence holds 13 residues, the cysteine and phenylalanine included. Of all the DNA, just the CDR3 is kept, 39 bases in frame from base 1. Recombination linked TRBV2 to TRBJ2-5; TRBD2 is perhaps the D gene, given 5 matching bases. The specimen sequenced was peripheral blood. The receptor's source is a woman aged 80 or older with active COVID-19. The DNA sequence is given as TGTGCCAGCAGTGAAATTCGGGGAGAGACCCAGTACTTC. It translates as CASSEIRGETQYF.